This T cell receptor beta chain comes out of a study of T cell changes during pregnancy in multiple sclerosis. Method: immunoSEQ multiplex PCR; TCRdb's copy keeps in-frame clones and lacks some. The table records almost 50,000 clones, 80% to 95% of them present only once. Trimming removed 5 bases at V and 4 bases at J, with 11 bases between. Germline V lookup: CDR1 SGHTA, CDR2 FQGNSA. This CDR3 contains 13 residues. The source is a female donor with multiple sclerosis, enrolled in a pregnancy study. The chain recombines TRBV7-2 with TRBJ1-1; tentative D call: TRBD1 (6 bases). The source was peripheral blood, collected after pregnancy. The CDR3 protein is CASSAFRGTEAFF. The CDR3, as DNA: TGTGCCAGCAGCGCTTTCAGGGGCACTGAAGCTTTCTTT.